This TCR beta chain was identified during a study of post-analysis software for immune sequencing data. Notes on the study in general: Samples sharing a preparation batch grouped tightly together when assessed by F measure. Normalized Chao1 diversity was significantly reduced in patients versus controls.

Carried by the TCR beta cDNA libraries were unique molecular identifiers. Around 500,000 cDNA molecules were obtained from around 1 to 9.1 million T cells. TCRdb fed the PCR reads into MiXCR, producing one record per CDR3 protein. Here the sample spans 600,000 to 750,000 distinct CDR3 sequences, approximately 60% being singletons. A word on this clonotype: What it binds is unknown.

The sample taken for sequencing was blood. The source is a girl aged 2 to 9 with multiple sclerosis.

The CDR3 region has the DNA TGCAGTGCTATGACCATCTCCTACAATGAGCAGTTCTTC. Translated: CSAMTISYNEQFF. This rearrangement joins TRBV20-1 to TRBJ2-1; D gene unclear. V gave up 4 bases and J gave up 0 bases, with 7 bases separating them. Germline V gene sequence: CDR1 DFQATT, CDR2 SNEGSKA (reference sequence). The CDR3 consists of 13 residues.